These 10 T cell receptor beta chains were all obtained from the same sample, sequenced in a study of blood T cell repertoires in COVID-19. Clones were sequenced by immunoSEQ multiplex PCR, and TCRdb holds only the in-frame ones, with some missing. The sample lists roughly 230,000 clones; about 85% were seen once. Sequenced: peripheral blood. These receptors all stem from a woman over 75 with COVID-19, enrolled during active disease.

The chain employs TRBV5-6 and TRBJ2-7; D remains unclear. This CDR3 region has 12 residues. CDR1 is SGHDT, CDR2 YYEEEE, per germline. Trimming pared 5 bases from V and 1 base from J, leaving 7 bases between. CDR3 sequence (DNA): TGTGCCAGCAGTAGAGGATCCTACGAGCAGTACTTC. It is translated as CASSRGSYEQYF.

The rearrangement uses TRBV5-6 and TRBJ1-2; D call uncertain. From germline, CDR1 is SGHDT and CDR2 YYEEEE. V lost 4 bases and J lost 4, with 14 bases in between. CDR3 size: 14 residues. The CDR3 DNA reads TGTGCCAGCAGCCGACCCGGAGGTTCCTATGGCTACACCTTC. It specifies CASSRPGGSYGYTF.

CDR3 bases: TGTGCCAGCAGCTTAGCCGGACAGGCAGCAGATACGCAGTATTTT. It yields the protein CASSLAGQAADTQYF. This chain links TRBV7-2 with TRBJ2-3, with 7 bases identical to TRBD1. The CDR3 extends over 15 amino acids. The V segment lost 0 bases and the J segment 4 bases; nucleotides outside the gene matches: 4. Germline CDR1 reads SGHTA; CDR2 reads FQGNSA.

CDR3 in amino acids: CASSLSTGGEQFF. The CDR3 nucleotides are TGCGCCAGCAGCTTATCAACGGGGGGTGAGCAGTTCTTC. The V and J genes are TRBV5-1 and TRBJ2-1; 7 nucleotides match TRBD2. The CDR3 extends over 13 amino acids. CDR1 and CDR2 (germline): SGHRS, YFSETQ. V trimming: 2 bases; J trimming: 9 bases; junction bases outside the gene matches: 5.

V and J are TRBV5-1 and TRBJ2-5, with TRBD2 identical over 10 bases. The V gene end was trimmed by 9 bases and the J gene end by 5 bases; junction bases not matched to a gene: 13. Germline CDR1 reads SGHRS; CDR2 reads YFSETQ. The CDR3 extends over 15 amino acids. In DNA, the CDR3 is TGCGCCACCCGAGAGGGACTAGCGCCCCCGGAGACCCAGTACTTC. Translation gives CATREGLAPPETQYF.

This chain connects TRBV11-2 to TRBJ1-1; 9 nucleotides line up with TRBD1. The CDR3 consists of 16 residues. Germline V gene lookup returns CDR1 SGHAT and CDR2 FQNNGV. V was pared by 0 bases and J by 4 bases, with 6 bases of the junction left unmatched. This CDR3 is CASSLEHRGHFTEAFF. Here the CDR3 DNA reads TGTGCCAGCAGCTTAGAACACAGGGGGCACTTCACTGAAGCTTTCTTT.

The CDR3 reads CASSIGDRSSYNSPLHF. The CDR3 bases are TGTGCCAGTAGTATTGGGGACAGGAGCTCCTATAATTCACCCCTCCACTTT. The rearrangement uses TRBV19 and TRBJ1-6; 8 nucleotides align to TRBD1. Germline V gene data show CDR1 as LNHDA and CDR2 as SQIVND (reference sequence). V gave up 3 bases and J gave up 0 bases; unmatched junction bases: 4. The CDR3 covers 17 residues.

The J gene is TRBJ2-3, the V gene TRBV11-3, with TRBD1 matching over 7 bases. The ends lost 5 bases at V and 2 bases at J; junction bases unmatched: 7. The germline gives CDR1 SGHNT, CDR2 YENEEA. This CDR3 has 15 residues. For the CDR3, the DNA is TGTGCCAGCAGCGAACAGGGGACCCCCACAGATACGCAGTATTTT. Amino acids: CASSEQGTPTDTQYF.

This chain connects TRBV19 to TRBJ1-5; 7 bases line up with TRBD1. Germline loops: CDR1 LNHDA, CDR2 SQIVND (reference sequence). The CDR3 loop spans 15 amino acids. V lost 8 bases to trimming and J lost 7 bases; unmatched junction nucleotides: 14. The CDR3 is CASRTQGKASQPQHF. The CDR3 DNA follows: TGTGCCAGTCGGACACAGGGGAAGGCAAGCCAGCCCCAGCATTTT.

This clone appeared once. The chain uses TRBV9 and TRBJ1-2; D ambiguous. The CDR3 consists of 14 residues. With 4 bases removed from V and 3 bases from J, the gap between germline ends came to 13 bases. Germline-derived CDR1 and CDR2 are SGDLS and YYNGEE. CDR3 DNA: TGTGCCAGCAGCCCGAGTATGGCGGACTATGGCTACACCTTC. Protein: CASSPSMADYGYTF. The entire variable domain, with the rest obtained from reference TRBV9 and TRBJ1-2, is as follows: DSGVTQTPKHLITATGQRVTLRCSPRSGDLSVYWYQQSLDQGLQFLIQYYNGEERAKGNILERFSAQQFPDLHSELNLSSLELGDSALYFCASSPSMADYGYTFGSGTRLTVV.